This T cell receptor beta chain was obtained from a study of blood T cell repertoires in COVID-19. Background on the study: Acute and convalescent COVID-19 samples came from the United States, Italy and Spain. In each case, the material was cDNA or gDNA derived from T cells, B-cell-depleted T cells, or PBMCs.

Germline V lookup: CDR1 LGHNA, CDR2 YSLEER. Trimming removed 0 bases from V and 8 bases from J; junction bases left unmatched: 12. This CDR3 is 16 amino acids long. How the authors handled the data: Estimates of nucleated cell counts were drawn from the amplification of reference gene primers. Repertoires were generated with immunoSEQ multiplex PCR, while TCRdb's copy carries only in-frame clones and drops some. The V and J calls and clone size are taken from that table; D and trimming were inferred from the DNA. The sample yields over 95,000 clones, 80% to 90% seen once. The clonotype originates from a human donor in a cohort sampled during active COVID-19. The gene calls are TRBV4-3 and TRBJ2-7; 8 bases map to TRBD1. The sequenced material came from peripheral blood. The CDR3 loop reads CASSQDRTGSYGQQYF. The CDR3 coding sequence is TGCGCCAGCAGCCAAGATAGGACAGGGAGTTATGGGCAGCAGTACTTC.